Sequencing of this TCR beta chain was carried out in a study of blood T cell repertoires in COVID-19. Study-level background: The samples span acute and convalescent COVID-19 from the United States, Italy and Spain. T cells, B-cell-depleted T cells, or PBMCs supplied cDNA or gDNA.

Losses at the gene ends were 3 bases for V and 8 bases for J; bases not matched to a gene: 6. The CDR3 has 14 amino acids. Germline assignment: CDR1 SGHRS and CDR2 YFSETQ. Original handling: For nucleated cells, counts were estimated from reference gene primer amplification. TCRdb's copy holds only in-frame clones and misses some; the assay was immunoSEQ multiplex PCR. V and J calls and clone size are as listed in that table; D and trimming were resolved from the DNA. Of about 670,000 clones listed, around 90% were seen once; the top ten hold roughly 0.26%. Input material: peripheral blood. This TCR came from a woman between 18 and 30 years old with acute or convalescent COVID-19. V gene TRBV5-1 combines with J gene TRBJ2-1, with 9 positions matching TRBD1. The DNA for the CDR3 is TGCGCCAGCAGCTCCAGCACAGGGGGCTATGAGCAGTTCTTC. This encodes CASSSSTGGYEQFF. The complete variable domain, with remaining parts taken from reference TRBV5-1 and TRBJ2-1, reads KAGVTQTPRYLIKTRGQQVTLSCSPISGHRSVSWYQQTPGQGLQFLFEYFSETQRNKGNFPGRFSGRQFSNSRSEMNVSTLELGDSALYLCASSSSTGGYEQFFGPGTRLTVL.